Listed here are 14 T cell receptor beta chains from one sample, sequenced in a study of blood T cells in healthy people across ages. Then a second PCR, running about 6 to 11 cycles, was carried out with a sample-barcoded 5' primer and a J-beta primer mix. TCRdb re-derived calls from the 5' RACE reads in MiXCR, one entry per CDR3 protein. The table lists roughly 860,000 distinct CDR3 sequences, 62% of them singletons. Material: blood. The origin of the receptors is a young man in good health.

The chain employs TRBV27 and TRBJ1-4; tentatively, D is TRBD1 (6 bases). CDR1 and CDR2 (germline): MNHEY, SMNVEV (reference sequence). V shed 2 bases and J shed 10 bases, with 17 bases lying between them. This CDR3 spans 15 amino acids. The CDR3 protein is CASSLGGGGGGKLFF. The CDR3 DNA follows: TGTGCCAGCAGTTTAGGAGGGGGGGGCGGAGGAAAACTGTTTTTT.

This sequence joins TRBV6-2 or TRBV6-3 and TRBJ2-4, with 7 positions matching TRBD1. The DNA matches TRBJ2-5 better at its end, which makes the J call doubtful. The CDR3 length is 14 residues. Germline V gives CDR1 MNHEY, CDR2 SVGEGT. The CDR3 nucleotides read TGTGCCAGCAGCACGACAGGGAAGCACGAGACCCAGTACTTC. It encodes CASSTTGKHETQYF.

Only a few counts were recorded for this clonotype. The V call is TRBV4-3, the J call TRBJ2-1; D possibly uses TRBD1 or TRBD2 (5 bases each). V shed 4 bases and J shed 7 bases, with 20 bases lying between them. CDR3 length: 16 residues. CDR1 and CDR2 (germline): LGHNA, YSLEER. This CDR3 is CASSLGFEGRTNEQFF. CDR3 bases: TGCGCCAGCAGCCTTGGATTCGAGGGACGGACAAATGAGCAGTTCTTC.

Regarding this clonotype: One end of the junction is discordant with germline, which a read error may explain. The rearrangement joins TRBV29-1 to TRBJ2-1; TRBD1 is a possible D gene (6 bases). The CDR3 extends over 12 amino acids. Germline-derived CDR1 and CDR2 are SQVTM and ANQGSEA. This CDR3 is CNVENRENEQFF. The CDR3 DNA reads as TGCAACGTTGAAAACAGGGAGAATGAGCAGTTCTTC.

The rearrangement uses TRBV5-6 and TRBJ1-2; D remains unclear. The CDR3 runs to 12 residues. Trimming took 4 bases from V and 7 from J, leaving 11 bases between them. Looked up from germline, CDR1 is SGHDT and CDR2 is YYEEEE. The CDR3 DNA reads TGTGCCAGCAGCAGTCAACCGGGTGGCTACACCTTC. This gives the protein CASSSQPGGYTF.

The chain uses TRBV20-1 and TRBJ2-1, with 12 bases that match TRBD2. The CDR3 consists of 15 residues. Germline V gene sequence: CDR1 DFQATT, CDR2 SNEGSKA (reference sequence). Trimming took 5 bases from V and 6 from J; bases not matched to a gene: 8. CDR3 bases: TGCAGTGCTGTTACCGGGACTAGCGGGCCCAATGAGCAGTTCTTC. It yields the protein CSAVTGTSGPNEQFF.

V usage is TRBV7-3 and J usage is TRBJ2-5; 9 bases agree with TRBD2. Germline V gene sequence: CDR1 SGHTA, CDR2 FQGTGA. There are 15 residues in the CDR3. Trimming cost V 1 base and J 2 bases; bases outside gene matches: 2. For the CDR3, the DNA is TGTGCCAGCAGCTTAAAGCGGGGGGATCAAGAGACCCAGTACTTC. Its translation: CASSLKRGDQETQYF.

This clonotype was picked up many times. The CDR3, as DNA: TGTGCCATCAGTGAGGGAGAGACCCAGTACTTC. Protein product: CAISEGETQYF. V and J are TRBV10-3 and TRBJ2-5; D not resolved. CDR1 and CDR2 (germline): ENHRY, SYGVKD. The CDR3 is 11 amino acids. V lost 2 bases to trimming and J lost 4 bases, with 2 bases between them.

V usage is TRBV5-1 and J usage is TRBJ1-2; TRBD1 might be the D (5 bases). The CDR3 is 15 amino acids. Trimming took off 4 bases at V and 2 bases at J, with 15 bases between the two ends. Germline V gives CDR1 SGHRS, CDR2 YFSETQ. The CDR3 loop is CASSPAPGINYGYTF. CDR3 nucleotide sequence: TGCGCCAGCAGCCCGGCCCCAGGGATAAACTATGGCTACACCTTC. Full variable domain (missing parts from reference TRBV5-1 and TRBJ1-2): KAGVTQTPRYLIKTRGQQVTLSCSPISGHRSVSWYQQTPGQGLQFLFEYFSETQRNKGNFPGRFSGRQFSNSRSEMNVSTLELGDSALYLCASSPAPGINYGYTFGSGTRLTVV.

The J gene is TRBJ2-7, the V gene TRBV6-2 or TRBV6-3; D is unresolved. Trimming cost V 2 bases and J 0 bases, with 11 bases left between them. Germline V gene sequence: CDR1 MNHEY, CDR2 SVGEGT. CDR3 length equals 15 residues. CDR3 residues: CASSYRPGSSYEQYF. The CDR3 bases are TGTGCCAGCAGTTACCGTCCGGGCAGCTCCTACGAGCAGTACTTC.

The chain employs TRBV2 and TRBJ2-5; TRBD1 might be the D (6 bases). This CDR3 spans 12 amino acids. Germline assignment: CDR1 SNHLY and CDR2 FYNNEI. Trimming stripped 3 bases from V and 11 bases from J, with 13 bases between. DNA for the CDR3: TGTGCCAGCAGTGATGGGGGCTGGGAGCAGTACTTC. It translates to CASSDGGWEQYF. Full variable domain (rest looked up from reference TRBV2 and TRBJ2-5): EPEVTQTPSHQVTQMGQEVILRCVPISNHLYFYWYRQILGQKVEFLVSFYNNEISEKSEIFDDQFSVERPDGSNFTLKIRSTKLEDSAMYFCASSDGGWEQYFGPGTRLLVL.

The chain uses TRBV7-2 and TRBJ2-7, with D possibly being TRBD2 (5 bases). With 10 bases removed from V and 5 bases from J, the gap between germline ends came to 24 bases. CDR1 is SGHTA, CDR2 FQGNSA, per germline. The CDR3 has 15 amino acids. CDR3 sequence: CANTSGLRTFHEQYF. CDR3 nucleotides: TGTGCCAACACCTCTGGACTCCGAACCTTCCACGAGCAGTACTTC.

The V call is TRBV5-6, the J call TRBJ2-5, with D perhaps TRBD2 (5 bases). Germline lookup yields CDR1 SGHDT and CDR2 YYEEEE. The CDR3 has 14 residues. V was cut by 5 bases and J by 2 bases, with 13 bases left in between. CDR3 bases: TGTGCCAGCAGTGTTAAGAGACTACAAGAGACCCAGTACTTC. Translating gives CASSVKRLQETQYF.

This clonotype was counted ten times or more. The genes are TRBV29-1 and TRBJ2-7; perhaps D is TRBD1 or TRBD2 (5 bases each). The CDR3 runs to 12 residues. Germline V gene lookup returns CDR1 SQVTM and CDR2 ANQGSEA. Trimming stripped 4 bases from V and 6 bases from J, with 13 bases between. This chain's CDR3 is CSVAPGPSEQYF. The CDR3 nucleotides read TGCAGCGTTGCTCCGGGGCCCTCCGAGCAGTACTTC.